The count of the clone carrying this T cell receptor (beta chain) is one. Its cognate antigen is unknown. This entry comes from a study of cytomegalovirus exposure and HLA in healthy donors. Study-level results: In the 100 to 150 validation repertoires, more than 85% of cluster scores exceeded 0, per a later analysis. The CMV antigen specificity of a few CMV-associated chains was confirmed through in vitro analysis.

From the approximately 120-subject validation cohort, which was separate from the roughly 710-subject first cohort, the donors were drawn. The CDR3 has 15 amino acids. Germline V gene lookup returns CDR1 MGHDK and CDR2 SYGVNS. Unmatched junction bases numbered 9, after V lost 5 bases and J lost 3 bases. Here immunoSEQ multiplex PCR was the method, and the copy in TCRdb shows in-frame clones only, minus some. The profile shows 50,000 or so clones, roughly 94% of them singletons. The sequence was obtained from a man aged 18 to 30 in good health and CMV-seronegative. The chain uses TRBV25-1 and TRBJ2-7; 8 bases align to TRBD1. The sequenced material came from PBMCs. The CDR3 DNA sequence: TGTGCCAGCAGTAATCCAGGACAGGGATACTACGAGCAGTACTTC. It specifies CASSNPGQGYYEQYF.